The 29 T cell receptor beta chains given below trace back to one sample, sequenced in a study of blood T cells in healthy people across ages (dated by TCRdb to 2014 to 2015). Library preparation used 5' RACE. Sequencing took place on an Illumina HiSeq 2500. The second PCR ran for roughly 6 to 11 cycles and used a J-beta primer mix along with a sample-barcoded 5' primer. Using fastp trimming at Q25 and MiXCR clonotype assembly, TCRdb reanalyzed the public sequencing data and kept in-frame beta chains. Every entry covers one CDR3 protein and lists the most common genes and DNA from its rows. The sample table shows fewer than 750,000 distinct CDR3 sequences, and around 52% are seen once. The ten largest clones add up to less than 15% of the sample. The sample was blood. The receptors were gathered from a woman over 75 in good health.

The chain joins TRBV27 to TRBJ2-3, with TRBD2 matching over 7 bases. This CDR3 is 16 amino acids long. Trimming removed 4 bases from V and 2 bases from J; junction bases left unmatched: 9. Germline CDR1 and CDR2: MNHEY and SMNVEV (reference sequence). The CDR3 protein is CASSSLLASLTDTQYF. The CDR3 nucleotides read TGTGCCAGCAGTTCCCTACTAGCGTCCCTCACAGATACGCAGTATTTT.

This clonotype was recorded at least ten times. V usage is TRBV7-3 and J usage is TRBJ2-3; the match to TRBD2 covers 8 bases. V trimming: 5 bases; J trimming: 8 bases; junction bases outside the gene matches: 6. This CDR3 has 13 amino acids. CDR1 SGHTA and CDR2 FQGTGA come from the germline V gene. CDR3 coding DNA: TGTGCCAGCAGCCCGTCACTAGCGGCTACGCAGTATTTT. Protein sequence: CASSPSLAATQYF.

The CDR3 DNA is TGCAGCGTTGAATGGGTGGGAGAGTCGTGGTCCCAGTACTTC. Translated, it gives CSVEWVGESWSQYF. The chain couples TRBV29-1 to TRBJ2-5, with D perhaps matching TRBD2 (5 bases). The CDR3 consists of 14 residues. From germline, CDR1 is SQVTM and CDR2 ANQGSEA. The ends were cut back, 2 bases at V and 9 bases at J, with 19 bases in the middle.

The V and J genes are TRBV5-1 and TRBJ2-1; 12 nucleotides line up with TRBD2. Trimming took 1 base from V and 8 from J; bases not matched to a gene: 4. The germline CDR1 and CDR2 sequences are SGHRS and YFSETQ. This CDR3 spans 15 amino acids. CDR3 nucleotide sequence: TGCGCCAGCAGCTTGTTGTCTAGCGGGGGGGATGAGCAGTTCTTC. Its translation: CASSLLSSGGDEQFF.

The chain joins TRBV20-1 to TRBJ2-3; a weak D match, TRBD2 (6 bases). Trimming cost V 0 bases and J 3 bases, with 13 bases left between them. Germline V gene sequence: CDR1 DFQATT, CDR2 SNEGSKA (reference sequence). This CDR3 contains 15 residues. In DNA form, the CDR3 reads TGCAGTGCTAGAGACCGGACTAACGGGACAGATACGCAGTATTTT. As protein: CSARDRTNGTDTQYF.

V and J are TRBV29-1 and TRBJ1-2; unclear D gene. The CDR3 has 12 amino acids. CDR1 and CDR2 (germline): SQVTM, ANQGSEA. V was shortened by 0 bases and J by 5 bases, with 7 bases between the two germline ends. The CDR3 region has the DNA TGCAGCGTTGAAGATCTTACATATGGCTACACCTTC. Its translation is CSVEDLTYGYTF.

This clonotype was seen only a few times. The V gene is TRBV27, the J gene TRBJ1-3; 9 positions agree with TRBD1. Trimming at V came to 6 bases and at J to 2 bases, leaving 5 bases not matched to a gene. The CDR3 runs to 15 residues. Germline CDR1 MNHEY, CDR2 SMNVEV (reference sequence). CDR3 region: CASRKQGATGNTIYF. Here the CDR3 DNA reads TGTGCCAGCAGGAAACAGGGGGCGACTGGAAACACCATATATTTT.

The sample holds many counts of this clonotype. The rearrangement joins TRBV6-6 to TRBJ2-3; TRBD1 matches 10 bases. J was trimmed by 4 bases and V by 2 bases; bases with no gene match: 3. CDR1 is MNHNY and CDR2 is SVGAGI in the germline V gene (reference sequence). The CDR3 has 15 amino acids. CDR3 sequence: CASSYTGTGADTQYF. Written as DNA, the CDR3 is TGTGCCAGCAGTTACACCGGGACAGGGGCAGATACGCAGTATTTT.

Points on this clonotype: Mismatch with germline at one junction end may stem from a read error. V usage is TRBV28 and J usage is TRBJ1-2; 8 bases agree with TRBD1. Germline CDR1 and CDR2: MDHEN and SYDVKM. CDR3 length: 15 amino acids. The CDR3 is CTSSLGGQALSGYTF. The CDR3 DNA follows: TGTACCAGCAGTTTAGGGGGACAGGCTTTGTCTGGCTACACCTTC.

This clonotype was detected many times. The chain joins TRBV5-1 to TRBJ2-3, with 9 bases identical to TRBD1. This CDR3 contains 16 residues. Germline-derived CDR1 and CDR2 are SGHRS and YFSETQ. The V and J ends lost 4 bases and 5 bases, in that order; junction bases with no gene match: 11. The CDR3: CASSLTHRQGVDTQYF. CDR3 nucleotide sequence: TGCGCCAGCAGCCTCACCCACCGACAGGGGGTAGATACGCAGTATTTT.

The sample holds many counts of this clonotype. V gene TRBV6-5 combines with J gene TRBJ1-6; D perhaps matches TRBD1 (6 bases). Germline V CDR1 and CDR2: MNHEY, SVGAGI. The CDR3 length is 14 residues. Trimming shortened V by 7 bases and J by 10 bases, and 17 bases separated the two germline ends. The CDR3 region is CASTTAGAQSPLHF. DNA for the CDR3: TGTGCCAGCACCACGGCAGGGGCTCAATCACCCCTCCACTTT.

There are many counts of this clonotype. The CDR3 is CASSVGLGGAATDTQYF. The DNA for the CDR3 is TGTGCCAGCAGCGTAGGCTTGGGGGGGGCCGCCACAGATACGCAGTATTTT. The rearrangement links TRBV9 to TRBJ2-3, with D possibly being TRBD2 (7 bases). V lost 0 bases to trimming and J lost 2 bases, with 16 bases between them. Germline CDR1 is SGDLS and CDR2 is YYNGEE. This CDR3 spans 17 amino acids.

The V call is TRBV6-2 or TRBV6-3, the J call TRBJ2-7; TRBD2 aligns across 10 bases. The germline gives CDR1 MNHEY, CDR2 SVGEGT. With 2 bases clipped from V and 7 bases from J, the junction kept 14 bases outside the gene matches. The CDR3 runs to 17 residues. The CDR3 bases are TGTGCCAGCAGTTACCCAACTAGCGGGACTTCCTACAATGAGCAGTACTTC. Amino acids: CASSYPTSGTSYNEQYF.

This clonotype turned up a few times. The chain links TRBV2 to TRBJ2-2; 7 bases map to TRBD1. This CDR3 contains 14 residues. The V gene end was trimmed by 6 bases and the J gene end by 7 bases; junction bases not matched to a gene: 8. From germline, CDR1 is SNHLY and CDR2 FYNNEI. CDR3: CASRSQGSVGELFF. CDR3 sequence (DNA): TGTGCCAGCAGGTCACAGGGGAGTGTCGGGGAGCTGTTTTTT. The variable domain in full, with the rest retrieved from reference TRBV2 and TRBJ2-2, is EPEVTQTPSHQVTQMGQEVILRCVPISNHLYFYWYRQILGQKVEFLVSFYNNEISEKSEIFDDQFSVERPDGSNFTLKIRSTKLEDSAMYFCASRSQGSVGELFFGEGSRLTVL.

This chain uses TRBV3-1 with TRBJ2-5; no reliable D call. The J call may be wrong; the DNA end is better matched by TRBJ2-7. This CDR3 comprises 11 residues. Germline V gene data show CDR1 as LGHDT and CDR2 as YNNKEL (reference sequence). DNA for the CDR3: TGTGCCAGCAGCCCGAGGCACGAGCAGTACTTC. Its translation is CASSPRHEQYF.

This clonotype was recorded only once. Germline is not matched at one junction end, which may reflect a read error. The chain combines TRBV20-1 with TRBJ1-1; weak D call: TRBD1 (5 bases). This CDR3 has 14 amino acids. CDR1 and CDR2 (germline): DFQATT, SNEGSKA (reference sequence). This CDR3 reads CGARNPGPYTEAFF. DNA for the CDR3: TGCGGTGCTAGGAACCCGGGACCATACACTGAAGCTTTCTTT.

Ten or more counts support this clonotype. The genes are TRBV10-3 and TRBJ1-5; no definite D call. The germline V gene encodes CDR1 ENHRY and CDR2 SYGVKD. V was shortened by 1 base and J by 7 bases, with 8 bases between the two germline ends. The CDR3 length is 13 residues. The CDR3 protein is CAISEYSRQPQHF. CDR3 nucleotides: TGTGCCATCAGTGAGTATTCACGGCAGCCCCAGCATTTT.

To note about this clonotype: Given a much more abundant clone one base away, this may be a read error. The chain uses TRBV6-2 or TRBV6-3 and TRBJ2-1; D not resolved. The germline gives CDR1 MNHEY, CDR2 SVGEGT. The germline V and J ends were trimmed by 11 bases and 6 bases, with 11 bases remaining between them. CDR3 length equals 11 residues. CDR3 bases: TGTGCCTGCCCAGGAGTCAATGAGCAGTTCTTC. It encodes CACPGVNEQFF.

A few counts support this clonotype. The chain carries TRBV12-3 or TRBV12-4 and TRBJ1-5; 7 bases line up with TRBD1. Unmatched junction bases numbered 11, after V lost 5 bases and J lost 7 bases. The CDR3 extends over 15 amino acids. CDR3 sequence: CASSQEGAANQPQHF. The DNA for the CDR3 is TGTGCCAGCAGTCAAGAGGGGGCCGCCAACCAGCCCCAGCATTTT.

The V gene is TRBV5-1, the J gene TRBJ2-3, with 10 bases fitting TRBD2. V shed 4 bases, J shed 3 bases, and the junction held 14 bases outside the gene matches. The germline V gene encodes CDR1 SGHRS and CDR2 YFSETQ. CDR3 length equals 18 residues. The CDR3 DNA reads TGCGCCAGCAGCCCTCTGGGCGGGGGGACTAGCGTAACAGATACGCAGTATTTT. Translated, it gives CASSPLGGGTSVTDTQYF.

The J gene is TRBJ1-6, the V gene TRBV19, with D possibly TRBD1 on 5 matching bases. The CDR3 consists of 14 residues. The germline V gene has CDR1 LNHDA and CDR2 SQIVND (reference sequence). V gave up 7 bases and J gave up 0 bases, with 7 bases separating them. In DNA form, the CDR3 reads TGTGCCAGTATCGACAGCTCCTATAATTCACCCCTCCACTTT. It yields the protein CASIDSSYNSPLHF. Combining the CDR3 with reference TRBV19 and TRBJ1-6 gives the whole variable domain DGGITQSPKYLFRKEGQNVTLSCEQNLNHDAMYWYRQDPGQGLRLIYYSQIVNDFQKGDIAEGYSVSREKKESFPLTVTSAQKNPTAFYLCASIDSSYNSPLHFGNGTRLTVT.

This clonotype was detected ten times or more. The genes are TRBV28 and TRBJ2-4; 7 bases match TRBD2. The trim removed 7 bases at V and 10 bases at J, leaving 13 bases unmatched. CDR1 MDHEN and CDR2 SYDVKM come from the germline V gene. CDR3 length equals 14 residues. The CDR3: CASTLTGGTPIQYF. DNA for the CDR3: TGTGCCAGCACACTAACCGGGGGGACCCCTATTCAGTACTTC.

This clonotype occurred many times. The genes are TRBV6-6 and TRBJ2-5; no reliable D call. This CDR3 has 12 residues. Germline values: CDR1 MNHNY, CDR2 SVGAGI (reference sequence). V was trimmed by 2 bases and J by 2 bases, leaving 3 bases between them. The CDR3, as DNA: TGTGCCAGCAGTTACCGGCAAGAGACCCAGTACTTC. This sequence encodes CASSYRQETQYF.

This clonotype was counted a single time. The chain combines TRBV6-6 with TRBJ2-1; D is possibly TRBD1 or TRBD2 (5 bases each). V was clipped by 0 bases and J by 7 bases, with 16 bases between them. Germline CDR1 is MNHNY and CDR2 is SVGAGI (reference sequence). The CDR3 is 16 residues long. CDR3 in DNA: TGTGCCAGCAGTTACTCAACGGGACCCTCGGGGAATGAGCAGTTCTTC. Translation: CASSYSTGPSGNEQFF.

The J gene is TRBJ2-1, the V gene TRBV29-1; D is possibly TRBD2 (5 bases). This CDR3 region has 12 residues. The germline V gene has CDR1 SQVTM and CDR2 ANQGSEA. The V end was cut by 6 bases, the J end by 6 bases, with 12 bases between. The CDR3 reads CSVIFEGNEQFF. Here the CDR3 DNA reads TGCAGCGTCATATTTGAGGGCAATGAGCAGTTCTTC.

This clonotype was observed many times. This CDR3 reads CASSLSLAELQETQYF. The CDR3 nucleotides are TGTGCCAGCAGCCTATCACTAGCGGAGTTACAAGAGACCCAGTACTTC. The V call is TRBV28, the J call TRBJ2-5, with 8 bases fitting TRBD2. The CDR3 covers 16 residues. Germline CDR1 MDHEN, CDR2 SYDVKM. The V segment lost 6 bases and the J segment 2 bases; nucleotides outside the gene matches: 11.

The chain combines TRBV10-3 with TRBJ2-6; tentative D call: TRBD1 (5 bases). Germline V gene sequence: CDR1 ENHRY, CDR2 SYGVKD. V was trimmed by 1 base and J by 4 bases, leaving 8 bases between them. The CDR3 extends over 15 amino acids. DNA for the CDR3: TGTGCCATCAGTGAGTTTCACAGGGGGGCCAACGTCCTGACTTTC. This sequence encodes CAISEFHRGANVLTF.

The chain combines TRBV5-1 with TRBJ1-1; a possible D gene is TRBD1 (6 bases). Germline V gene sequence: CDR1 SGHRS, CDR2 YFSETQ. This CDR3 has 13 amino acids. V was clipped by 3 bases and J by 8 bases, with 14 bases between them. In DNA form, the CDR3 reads TGCGCCAGCAGCTCCGGGACAAGGCAGGAAGCTTTCTTT. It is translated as CASSSGTRQEAFF.

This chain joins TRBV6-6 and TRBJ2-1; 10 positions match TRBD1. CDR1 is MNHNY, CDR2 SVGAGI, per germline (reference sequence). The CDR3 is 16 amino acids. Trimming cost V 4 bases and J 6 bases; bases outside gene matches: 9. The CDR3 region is CASSWFRDRGGNEQFF. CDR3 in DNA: TGTGCCAGCAGTTGGTTCCGGGACAGGGGTGGCAATGAGCAGTTCTTC.